This TCR beta chain was sequenced in a study of cytomegalovirus exposure and HLA in healthy donors. PCR used 60 Vbeta primers and 13 Jbeta primers. Measured with immunoSEQ multiplex PCR; TCRdb has only the in-frame clones, and not every one. The table lists around 200,000 clones, around 79% of them singletons. V lost 3 bases to trimming and J lost 6 bases; unmatched junction nucleotides: 6. Per the germline V gene, CDR1 is GTSNPN and CDR2 is SVGIG (reference sequence). CDR3 size: 13 residues. V and J are TRBV30 and TRBJ2-7, with 9 bases aligning to TRBD2. This clonotype was obtained from a girl aged 2 to 10 in good health and CMV-seronegative. The sequenced sample was PBMCs. CDR3 sequence reads: CAWSAGLAVEQYF. CDR3 DNA: TGTGCCTGGAGCGCGGGACTAGCTGTCGAGCAGTACTTC.